The entry that follows covers one TCR beta chain sequence. This entry comes from a study of blood T cell repertoires in COVID-19. Study-wide background: PBMCs, B-cell-depleted T cells, or T cells were the source of the cDNA or gDNA that made up the material.

Generated by immunoSEQ multiplex PCR, the TCRdb table keeps only in-frame clones and is missing some. Found here are 250,000 to 300,000 clones, about 85% of them singletons; the top ten hold around 3.6%. Sequenced sample: peripheral blood. The sequence was collected from a man in his late teens or twenties with active or convalescent COVID-19.

The CDR3: CASSLLGDEQFF. In nucleotides, the CDR3 is TGTGCCAGCAGTTTATTGGGAGATGAGCAGTTCTTC. This chain connects TRBV27 to TRBJ2-1, with a weak D call TRBD2 (5 bases). Germline loops: CDR1 MNHEY, CDR2 SMNVEV (reference sequence). This CDR3 is 12 amino acids long. V dropped 1 base and J dropped 8 bases, with 6 bases sitting between them.